What follows describes a single TCR beta chain. The sample originates from a study of cytomegalovirus exposure and HLA in healthy donors. The study ran its PCR with 60 Vbeta and 13 Jbeta primers. Only in-frame clones appear in the TCRdb table, and some are missing; sequencing was by immunoSEQ multiplex PCR. The sample records about 170,000 clones, around 80% being singletons. Trimming cost V 1 base and J 4 bases, with 8 bases left between them. The CDR3 has 14 amino acids. CDR1 and CDR2 (germline): SGHTA, FQGNSA. The chain carries TRBV7-2 and TRBJ1-3; D may be TRBD1 (5 bases). The sequenced sample was PBMCs. The clonotype was recovered from a woman aged 50 to 65 in good health and CMV-seropositive. In DNA form, the CDR3 reads TGTGCCAGCAGCTTAGGGGGCGAAGGAAACACCATATATTTT. This encodes CASSLGGEGNTIYF. Full variable domain (outside the CDR3, taken from reference TRBV7-2 and TRBJ1-3): GAGVSQSPSNKVTEKGKDVELRCDPISGHTALYWYRQSLGQGLEFLIYFQGNSAPDKSGLPSDRFSAERTGGSVSTLTIQRTQQEDSAVYLCASSLGGEGNTIYFGEGSWLTVV.